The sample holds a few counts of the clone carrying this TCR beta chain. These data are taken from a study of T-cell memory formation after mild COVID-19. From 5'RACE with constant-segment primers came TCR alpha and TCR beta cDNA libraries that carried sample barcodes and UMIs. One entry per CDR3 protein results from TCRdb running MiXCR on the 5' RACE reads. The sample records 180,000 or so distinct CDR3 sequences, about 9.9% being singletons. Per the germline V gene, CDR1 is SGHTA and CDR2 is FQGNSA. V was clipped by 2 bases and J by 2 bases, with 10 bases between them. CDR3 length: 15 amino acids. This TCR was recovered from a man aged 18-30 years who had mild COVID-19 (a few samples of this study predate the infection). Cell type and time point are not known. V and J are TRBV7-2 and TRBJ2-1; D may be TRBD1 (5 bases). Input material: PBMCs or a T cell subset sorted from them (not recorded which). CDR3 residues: CASSLFLGPYNEQFF. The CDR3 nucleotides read TGTGCCAGCAGCTTATTTCTGGGGCCCTACAATGAGCAGTTCTTC.